This T cell receptor (beta chain) came from a study of blood T cell repertoires in COVID-19. The wider study: The analysed material was cDNA or gDNA that came from T cells, B-cell-depleted T cells, or PBMCs.

Sequencing was performed with immunoSEQ multiplex PCR; in TCRdb, only in-frame clones are kept and a portion is missing. The data hold roughly 180,000 clones, with around 84% observed a single time. Germline values: CDR1 SGHNT, CDR2 YYREEE (reference sequence). The CDR3 totals 15 residues. V was clipped by 4 bases and J by 3 bases, with 14 bases between them. The TCR sequence derives from a woman aged 45-59 years with COVID-19, enrolled during active disease. The sequenced material came from peripheral blood. The genes are TRBV5-4 and TRBJ2-1; weak D call: TRBD1 (6 bases). This CDR3 is CASSDVNRVYNEQFF. In nucleotides, the CDR3 is TGTGCCAGCAGCGACGTCAACAGGGTCTACAATGAGCAGTTCTTC.